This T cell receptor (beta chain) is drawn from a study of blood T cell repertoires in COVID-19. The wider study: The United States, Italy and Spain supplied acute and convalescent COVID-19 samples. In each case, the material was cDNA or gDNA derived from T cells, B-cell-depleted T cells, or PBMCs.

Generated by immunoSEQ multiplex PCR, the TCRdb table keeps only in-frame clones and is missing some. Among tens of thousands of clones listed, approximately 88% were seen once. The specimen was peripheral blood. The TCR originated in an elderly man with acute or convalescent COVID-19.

The CDR3 reads CASSEVVPGGNTEAFF. The CDR3 DNA follows: TGTGCCAGCAGTGAAGTGGTTCCCGGGGGGAACACTGAAGCTTTCTTT. This chain connects TRBV2 to TRBJ1-1, with D tentatively TRBD1 (5 bases). Germline CDR1 reads SNHLY; CDR2 reads FYNNEI. The CDR3 has 16 residues. V lost 1 base and J lost 1, with 13 bases in between.